This T cell receptor beta chain was sequenced during a study of T cell responses to AZD1222 COVID-19 vaccine. Findings of the study overall: Nearly half of spike-specific TCRs reportedly go after variant regions that carry no mutations. Of the AZD1222 recipients, only six were seropositive at baseline.

The analysis combined second doses at about 4 or about 12 weeks. The CDR3 has 15 amino acids. The germline CDR1 and CDR2 sequences are SGHAT and FQNNGV. The V gene end was trimmed by 2 bases and the J gene end by 4 bases; junction bases not matched to a gene: 2. Libraries were prepared by immunoSEQ multiplex PCR; TCRdb keeps only in-frame clonotypes and omits some of them. The profile shows more than 85,000 clones, about 94% of them singletons. A word on this clone: Its cognate antigen is unknown.

The sample in question was peripheral blood, obtained 28 days after the second AZD1222 dose. V and J are TRBV11-2 and TRBJ1-5; 10 nucleotides match TRBD1. The TCR was taken from an adult who received the AZD1222 COVID-19 vaccine. The CDR3 bases are TGTGCCAGCAGCTTAACGGGACAGGGGAATCAGCCCCAGCATTTT. Translation gives CASSLTGQGNQPQHF.